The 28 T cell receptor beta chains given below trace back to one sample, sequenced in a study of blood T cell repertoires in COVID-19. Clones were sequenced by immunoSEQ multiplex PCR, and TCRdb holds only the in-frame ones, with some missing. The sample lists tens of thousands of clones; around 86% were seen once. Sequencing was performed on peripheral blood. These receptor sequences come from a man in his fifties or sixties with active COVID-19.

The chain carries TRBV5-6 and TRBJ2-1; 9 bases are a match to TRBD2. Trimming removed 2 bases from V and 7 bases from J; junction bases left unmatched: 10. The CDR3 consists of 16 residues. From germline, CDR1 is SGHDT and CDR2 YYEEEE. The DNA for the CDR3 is TGTGCCAGCAGCTTCCGGCGGCGGGGGGGCCTTAATGAGCAGTTCTTC. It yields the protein CASSFRRRGGLNEQFF. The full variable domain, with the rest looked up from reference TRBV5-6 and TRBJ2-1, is DAGVTQSPTHLIKTRGQQVTLRCSPKSGHDTVSWYQQALGQGPQFIFQYYEEEERQRGNFPDRFSGHQFPNYSSELNVNALLLGDSALYLCASSFRRRGGLNEQFFGPGTRLTVL.

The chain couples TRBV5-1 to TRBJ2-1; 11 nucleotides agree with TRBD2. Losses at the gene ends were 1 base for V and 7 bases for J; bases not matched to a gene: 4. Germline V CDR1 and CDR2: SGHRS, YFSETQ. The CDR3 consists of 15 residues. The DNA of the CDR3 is TGCGCCAGCAGCTTGATGGTAGCGGGGGGGAATGAGCAGTTCTTC. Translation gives CASSLMVAGGNEQFF.

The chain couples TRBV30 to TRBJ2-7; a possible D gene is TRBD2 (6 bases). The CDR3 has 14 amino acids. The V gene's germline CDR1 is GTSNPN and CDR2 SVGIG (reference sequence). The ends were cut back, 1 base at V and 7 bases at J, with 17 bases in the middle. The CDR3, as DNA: TGTGCCTGGAGTGCGGGGACTGCCGGAGGGGAGCAGTACTTC. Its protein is CAWSAGTAGGEQYF.

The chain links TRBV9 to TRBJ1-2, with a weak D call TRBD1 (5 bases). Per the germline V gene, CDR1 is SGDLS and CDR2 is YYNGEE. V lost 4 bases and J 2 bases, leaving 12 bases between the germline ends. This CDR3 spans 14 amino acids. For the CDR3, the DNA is TGTGCCAGCAGCCCGCGGGACTCCAACTATGGCTACACCTTC. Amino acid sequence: CASSPRDSNYGYTF.

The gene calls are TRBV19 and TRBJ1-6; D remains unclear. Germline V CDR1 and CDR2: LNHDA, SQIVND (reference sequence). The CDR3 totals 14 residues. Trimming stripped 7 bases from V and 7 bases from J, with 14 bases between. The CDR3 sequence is CASTWTGRNSPLHF. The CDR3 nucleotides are TGTGCCAGTACCTGGACTGGCAGAAATTCACCCCTCCACTTT.

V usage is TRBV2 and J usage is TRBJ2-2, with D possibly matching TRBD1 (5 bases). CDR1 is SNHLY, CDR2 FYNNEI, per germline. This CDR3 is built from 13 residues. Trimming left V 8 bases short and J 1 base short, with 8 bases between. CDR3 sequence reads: CASGAENTGELFF. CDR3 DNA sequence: TGTGCCAGCGGGGCCGAGAACACCGGGGAGCTGTTTTTT.

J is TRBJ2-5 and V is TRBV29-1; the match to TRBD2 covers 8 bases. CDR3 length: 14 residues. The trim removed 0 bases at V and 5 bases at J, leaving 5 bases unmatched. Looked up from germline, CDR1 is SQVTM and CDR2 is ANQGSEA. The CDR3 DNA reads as TGCAGCGTTGAAGAAGCGGGAGTGGGGGAGACCCAGTACTTC. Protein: CSVEEAGVGETQYF.

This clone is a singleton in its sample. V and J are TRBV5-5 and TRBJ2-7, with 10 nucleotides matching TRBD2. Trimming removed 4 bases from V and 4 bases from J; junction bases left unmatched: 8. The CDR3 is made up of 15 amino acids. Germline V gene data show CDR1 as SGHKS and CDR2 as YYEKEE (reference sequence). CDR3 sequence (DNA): TGTGCCAGCAGCCCAGCGGGGGGGGAAGTGTACGAGCAGTACTTC. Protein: CASSPAGGEVYEQYF.

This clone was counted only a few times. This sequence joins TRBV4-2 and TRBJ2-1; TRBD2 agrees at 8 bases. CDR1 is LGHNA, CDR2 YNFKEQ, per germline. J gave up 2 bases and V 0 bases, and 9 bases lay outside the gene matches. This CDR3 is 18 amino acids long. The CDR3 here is CASSQDWPGGDTYNEQFF. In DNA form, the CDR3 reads TGTGCCAGCAGCCAAGATTGGCCGGGGGGGGACACCTACAATGAGCAGTTCTTC.

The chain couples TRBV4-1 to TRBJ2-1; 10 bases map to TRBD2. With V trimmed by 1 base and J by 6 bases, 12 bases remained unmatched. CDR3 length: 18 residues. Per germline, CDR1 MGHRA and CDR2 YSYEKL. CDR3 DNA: TGCGCCAGCAGCCAAGTTGACCTGGGGCTAGCGGGAGCCAATGAGCAGTTCTTC. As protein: CASSQVDLGLAGANEQFF.

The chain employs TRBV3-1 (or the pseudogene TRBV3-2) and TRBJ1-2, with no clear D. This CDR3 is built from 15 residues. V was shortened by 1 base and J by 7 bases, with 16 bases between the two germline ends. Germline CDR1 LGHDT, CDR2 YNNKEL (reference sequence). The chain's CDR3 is CASSQAGIPLIGYTF. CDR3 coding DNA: TGTGCCAGCAGCCAAGCCGGGATACCCCTTATTGGCTACACCTTC.

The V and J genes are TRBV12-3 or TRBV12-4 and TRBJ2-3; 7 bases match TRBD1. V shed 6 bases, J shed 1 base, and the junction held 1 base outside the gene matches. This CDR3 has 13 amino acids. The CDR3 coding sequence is TGTGCCAGCAGAGGGACAGGCACAGATACGCAGTATTTT. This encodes CASRGTGTDTQYF.

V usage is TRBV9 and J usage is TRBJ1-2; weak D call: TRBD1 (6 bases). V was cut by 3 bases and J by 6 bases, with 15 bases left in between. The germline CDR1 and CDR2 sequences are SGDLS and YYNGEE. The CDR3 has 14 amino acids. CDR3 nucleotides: TGTGCCAGCAGCGAATTACAGGGTGACGATGGCTACACCTTC. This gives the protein CASSELQGDDGYTF.

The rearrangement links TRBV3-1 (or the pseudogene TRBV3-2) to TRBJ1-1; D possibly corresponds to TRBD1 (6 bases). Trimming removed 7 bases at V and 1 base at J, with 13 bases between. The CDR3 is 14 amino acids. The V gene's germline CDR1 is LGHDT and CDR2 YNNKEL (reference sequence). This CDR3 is CASTFLDRNTEAFF. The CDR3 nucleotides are TGTGCCAGCACCTTTCTGGACAGGAACACTGAAGCTTTCTTT.

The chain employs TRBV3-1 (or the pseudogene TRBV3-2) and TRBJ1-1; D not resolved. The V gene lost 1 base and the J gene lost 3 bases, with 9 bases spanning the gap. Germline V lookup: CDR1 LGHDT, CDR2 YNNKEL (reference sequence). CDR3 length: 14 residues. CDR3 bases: TGTGCCAGCAGCCAAGTGCGGGTTGACACTGAAGCTTTCTTT. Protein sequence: CASSQVRVDTEAFF.

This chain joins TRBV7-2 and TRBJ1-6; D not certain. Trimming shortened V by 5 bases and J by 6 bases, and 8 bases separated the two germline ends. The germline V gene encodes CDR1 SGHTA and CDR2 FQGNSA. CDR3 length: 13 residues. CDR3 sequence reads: CASSPTFNSPLHF. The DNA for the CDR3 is TGTGCCAGCAGCCCTACGTTTAATTCACCCCTCCACTTT.

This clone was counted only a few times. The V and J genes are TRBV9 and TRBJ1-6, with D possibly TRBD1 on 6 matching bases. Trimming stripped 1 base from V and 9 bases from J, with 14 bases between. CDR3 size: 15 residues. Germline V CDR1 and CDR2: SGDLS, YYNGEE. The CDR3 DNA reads TGTGCCAGCAGCGTATCAGGGGTTAGGAGTTCACCCCTCCACTTT. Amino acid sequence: CASSVSGVRSSPLHF. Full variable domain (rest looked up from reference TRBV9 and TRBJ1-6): DSGVTQTPKHLITATGQRVTLRCSPRSGDLSVYWYQQSLDQGLQFLIQYYNGEERAKGNILERFSAQQFPDLHSELNLSSLELGDSALYFCASSVSGVRSSPLHFGNGTRLTVT.

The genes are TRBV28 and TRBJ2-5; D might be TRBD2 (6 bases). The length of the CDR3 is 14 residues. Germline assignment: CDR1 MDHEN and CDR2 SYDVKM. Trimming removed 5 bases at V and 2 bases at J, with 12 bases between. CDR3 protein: CASSGTYAQETQYF. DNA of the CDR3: TGTGCCAGCAGTGGGACTTACGCGCAAGAGACCCAGTACTTC. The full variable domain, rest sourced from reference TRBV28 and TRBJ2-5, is DVKVTQSSRYLVKRTGEKVFLECVQDMDHENMFWYRQDPGLGLRLIYFSYDVKMKEKGDIPEGYSVSREKKERFSLILESASTNQTSMYLCASSGTYAQETQYFGPGTRLLVL.

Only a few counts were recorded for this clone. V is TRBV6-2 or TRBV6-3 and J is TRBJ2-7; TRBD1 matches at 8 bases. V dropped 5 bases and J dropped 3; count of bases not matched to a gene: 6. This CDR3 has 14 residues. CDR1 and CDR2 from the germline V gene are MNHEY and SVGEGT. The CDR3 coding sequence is TGTGCCAGCAGTCCCGACAGGGGCCTCTACGAGCAGTACTTC. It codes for CASSPDRGLYEQYF.

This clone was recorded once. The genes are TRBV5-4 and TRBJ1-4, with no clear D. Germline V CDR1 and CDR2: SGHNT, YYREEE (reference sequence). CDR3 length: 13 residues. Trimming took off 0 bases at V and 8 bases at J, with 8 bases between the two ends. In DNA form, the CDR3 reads TGTGCCAGCAGCTTGGCCCGAGGGGAAAAACTGTTTTTT. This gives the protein CASSLARGEKLFF.

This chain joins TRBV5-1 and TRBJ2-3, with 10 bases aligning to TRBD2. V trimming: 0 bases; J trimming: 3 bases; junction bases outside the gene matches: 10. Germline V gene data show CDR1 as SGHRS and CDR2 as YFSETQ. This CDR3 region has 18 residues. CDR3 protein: CASSLGPPTSGITDTQYF. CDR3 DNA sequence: TGCGCCAGCAGCTTGGGGCCCCCTACTAGCGGGATAACAGATACGCAGTATTTT. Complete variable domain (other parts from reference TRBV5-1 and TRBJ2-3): KAGVTQTPRYLIKTRGQQVTLSCSPISGHRSVSWYQQTPGQGLQFLFEYFSETQRNKGNFPGRFSGRQFSNSRSEMNVSTLELGDSALYLCASSLGPPTSGITDTQYFGPGTRLTVL.

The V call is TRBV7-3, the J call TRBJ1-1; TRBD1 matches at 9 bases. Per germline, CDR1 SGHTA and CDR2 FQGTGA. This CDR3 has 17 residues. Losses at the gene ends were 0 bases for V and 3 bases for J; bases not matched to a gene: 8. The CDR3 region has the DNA TGTGCCAGCAGCTTAACTTGGGACAGGGAAGAAGACACTGAAGCTTTCTTT. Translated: CASSLTWDREEDTEAFF.

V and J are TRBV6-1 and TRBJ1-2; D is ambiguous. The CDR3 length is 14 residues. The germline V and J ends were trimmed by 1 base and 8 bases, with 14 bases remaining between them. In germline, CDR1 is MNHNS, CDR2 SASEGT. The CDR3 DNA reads TGTGCCAGCAGTGAAGTTTTGGGCAGCCGGGGCTACACCTTC. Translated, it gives CASSEVLGSRGYTF.

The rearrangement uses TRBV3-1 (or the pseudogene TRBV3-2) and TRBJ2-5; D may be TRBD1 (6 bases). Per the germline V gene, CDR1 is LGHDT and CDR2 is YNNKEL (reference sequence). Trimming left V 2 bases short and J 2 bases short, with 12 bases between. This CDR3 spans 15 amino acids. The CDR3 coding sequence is TGTGCCAGCAGCCAAAACTCACAGGGACAAGAGACCCAGTACTTC. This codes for CASSQNSQGQETQYF.

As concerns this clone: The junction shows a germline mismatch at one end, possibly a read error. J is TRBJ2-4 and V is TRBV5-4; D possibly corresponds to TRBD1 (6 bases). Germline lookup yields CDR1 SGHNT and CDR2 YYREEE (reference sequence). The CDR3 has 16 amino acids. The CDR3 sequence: CASSSATRDTNNIQYF. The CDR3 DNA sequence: TGTGCCAGCAGCTCAGCCACCCGGGACACCAATAACATTCAGTACTTC.

The DNA for the CDR3 is TGTGCCAGCAGCCCAGGGGGCGCCTCCTACAATGAGCAGTTCTTC. Translating it yields CASSPGGASYNEQFF. This chain uses TRBV9 with TRBJ2-1; 8 bases align to TRBD1. Germline values: CDR1 SGDLS, CDR2 YYNGEE. Losses at the gene ends were 4 bases for V and 0 bases for J; bases not matched to a gene: 3. The CDR3 runs to 15 residues.

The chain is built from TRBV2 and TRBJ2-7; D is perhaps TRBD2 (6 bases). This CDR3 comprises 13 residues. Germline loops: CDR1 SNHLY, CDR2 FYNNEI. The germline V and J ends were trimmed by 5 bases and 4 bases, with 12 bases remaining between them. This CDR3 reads CASSPQGLYEQYF. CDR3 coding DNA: TGTGCCAGCAGTCCCCAGGGACTGTACGAGCAGTACTTC.

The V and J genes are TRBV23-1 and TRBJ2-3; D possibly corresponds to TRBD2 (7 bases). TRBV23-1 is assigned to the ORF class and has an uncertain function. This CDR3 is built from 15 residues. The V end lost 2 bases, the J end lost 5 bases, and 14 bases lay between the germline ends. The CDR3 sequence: CASSQGPGEGDTQYF. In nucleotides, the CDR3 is TGCGCCAGCAGTCAAGGCCCAGGGGAGGGAGATACGCAGTATTTT.